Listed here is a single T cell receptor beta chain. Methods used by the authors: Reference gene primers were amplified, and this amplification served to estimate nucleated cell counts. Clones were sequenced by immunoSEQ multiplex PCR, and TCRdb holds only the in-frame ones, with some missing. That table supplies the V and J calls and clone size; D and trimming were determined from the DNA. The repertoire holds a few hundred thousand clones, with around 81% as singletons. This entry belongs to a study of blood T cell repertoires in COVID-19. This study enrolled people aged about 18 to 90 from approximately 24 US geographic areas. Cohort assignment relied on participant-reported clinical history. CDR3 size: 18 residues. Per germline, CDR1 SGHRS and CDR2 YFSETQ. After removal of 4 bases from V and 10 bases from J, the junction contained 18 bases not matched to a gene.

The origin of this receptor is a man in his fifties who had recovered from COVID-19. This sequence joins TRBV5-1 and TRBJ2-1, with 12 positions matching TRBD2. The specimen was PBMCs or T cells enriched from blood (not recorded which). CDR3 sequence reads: CASSLTGLAGASVGEQFF. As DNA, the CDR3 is TGCGCCAGCAGCCTCACGGGACTAGCGGGCGCTTCGGTCGGAGAGCAGTTCTTC.